This passage covers 4 T cell receptor beta chains from one sample sequenced in a study of blood T cell repertoires in COVID-19. Libraries were prepared by immunoSEQ multiplex PCR; TCRdb keeps only in-frame clonotypes and omits some of them. This table has roughly 190,000 clones, around 80% appearing once. Sequences were obtained from peripheral blood. The receptors derive from a woman in her 70s with COVID-19, enrolled during active disease.

This clone was seen only once. The chain recombines TRBV20-1 with TRBJ2-7; D is perhaps TRBD1 (6 bases). This CDR3 is 14 amino acids long. Germline V CDR1 and CDR2: DFQATT, SNEGSKA (reference sequence). The V end was cut by 3 bases, the J end by 1 base, with 13 bases between. CDR3 loop: CSASSGHSSYEQYF. CDR3 in DNA: TGCAGTGCTAGTTCGGGACACTCTTCCTACGAGCAGTACTTC.

The CDR3 spells CASSQAVWAFF. CDR3 coding DNA: TGTGCCAGCAGCCAAGCAGTGTGGGCTTTCTTT. The V and J genes are TRBV14 and TRBJ1-1; no firm D call. Per the germline V gene, CDR1 is SGHDN and CDR2 is FVKESK. CDR3 length: 11 residues. The V gene lost 1 base and the J gene lost 11 bases, with 8 bases spanning the gap.

CDR3 amino acids: CASRETGNQPQHF. Written as DNA, the CDR3 is TGTGCCAGCAGGGAAACAGGGAATCAGCCCCAGCATTTT. V and J are TRBV12-3 or TRBV12-4 and TRBJ1-5, with D tentatively TRBD1 (6 bases). The length of the CDR3 is 13 residues. V lost 6 bases and J 4 bases, leaving 10 bases between the germline ends.

V and J are TRBV9 and TRBJ2-1; D may be TRBD1 (5 bases). The V end lost 1 base, the J end lost 0 bases, and 8 bases lay between the germline ends. The germline V gene has CDR1 SGDLS and CDR2 YYNGEE. CDR3 length: 15 residues. The CDR3 is CASSVTGSSYNEQFF. CDR3 in DNA: TGTGCCAGCAGCGTAACAGGTAGCTCCTACAATGAGCAGTTCTTC.